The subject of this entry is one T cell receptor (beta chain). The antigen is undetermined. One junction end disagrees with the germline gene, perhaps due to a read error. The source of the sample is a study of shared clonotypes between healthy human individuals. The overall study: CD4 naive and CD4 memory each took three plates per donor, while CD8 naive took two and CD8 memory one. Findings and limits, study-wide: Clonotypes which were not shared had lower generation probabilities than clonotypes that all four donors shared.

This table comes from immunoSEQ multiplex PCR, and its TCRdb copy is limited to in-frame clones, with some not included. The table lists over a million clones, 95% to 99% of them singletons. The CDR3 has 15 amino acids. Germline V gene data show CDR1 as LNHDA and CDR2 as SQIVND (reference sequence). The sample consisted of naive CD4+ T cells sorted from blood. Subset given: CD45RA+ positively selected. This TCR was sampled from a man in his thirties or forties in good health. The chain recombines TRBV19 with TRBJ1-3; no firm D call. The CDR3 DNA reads TGTGCCAGTACCCCGAGGACCGCGCCAGGAAGCACCATATATTTT. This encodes CASTPRTAPGSTIYF. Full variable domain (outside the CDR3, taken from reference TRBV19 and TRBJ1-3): DGGITQSPKYLFRKEGQNVTLSCEQNLNHDAMYWYRQDPGQGLRLIYYSQIVNDFQKGDIAEGYSVSREKKESFPLTVTSAQKNPTAFYLCASTPRTAPGSTIYFGEGSWLTVV.